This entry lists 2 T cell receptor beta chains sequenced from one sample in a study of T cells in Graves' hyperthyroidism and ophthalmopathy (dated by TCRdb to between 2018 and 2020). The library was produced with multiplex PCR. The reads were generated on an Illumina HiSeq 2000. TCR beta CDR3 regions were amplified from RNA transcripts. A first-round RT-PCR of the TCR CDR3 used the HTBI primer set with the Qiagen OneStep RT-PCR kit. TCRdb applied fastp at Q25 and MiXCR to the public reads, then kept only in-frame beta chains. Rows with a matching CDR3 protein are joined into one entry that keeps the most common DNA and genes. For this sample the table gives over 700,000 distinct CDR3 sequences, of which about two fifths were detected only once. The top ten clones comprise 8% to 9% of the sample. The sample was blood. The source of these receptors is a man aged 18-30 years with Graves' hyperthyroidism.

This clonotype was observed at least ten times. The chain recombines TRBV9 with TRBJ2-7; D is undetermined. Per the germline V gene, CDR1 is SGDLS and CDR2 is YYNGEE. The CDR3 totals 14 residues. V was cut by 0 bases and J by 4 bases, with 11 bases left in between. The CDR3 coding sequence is TGTGCCAGCAGCGTAGATGGAACTGGGTACGAGCAGTACTTC. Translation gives CASSVDGTGYEQYF.

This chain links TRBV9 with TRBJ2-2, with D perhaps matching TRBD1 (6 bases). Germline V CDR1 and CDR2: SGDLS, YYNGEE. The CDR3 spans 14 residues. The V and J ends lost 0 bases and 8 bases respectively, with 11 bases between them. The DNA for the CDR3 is TGTGCCAGCAGCGTAGGAGGAACAGGGGGGGAGCTGTTTTTT. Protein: CASSVGGTGGELFF.